The 7 T cell receptor beta chains in this list originate from one sample, sequenced in a study of CD8+ T cells in alopecia areata. Isolated RNA was reverse transcribed into cDNA used as the sequencing template. Only in-frame clones appear in the TCRdb table, and some are missing; sequencing was by immunoSEQ multiplex PCR. Of fewer than 250,000 clones listed, 50% to 70% are singletons. The sample was CD4+ T cells sorted from blood, taken at week 0. Receptor source: a human donor with alopecia areata.

The rearrangement joins TRBV7-9 to TRBJ1-2; no clear D. Germline loops: CDR1 SEHNR, CDR2 FQNEAQ (reference sequence). Trimming cost V 5 bases and J 1 base, with 17 bases left between them. The length of the CDR3 is 16 residues. CDR3 sequence: CASSPDPRGRNYGYTF. The CDR3 nucleotides read TGTGCCAGCAGCCCCGATCCCCGAGGCCGTAACTATGGCTACACCTTC. The full variable domain, in which reference TRBV7-9 and TRBJ1-2 provide the parts outside the CDR3, is DTGVSQNPRHKITKRGQNVTFRCDPISEHNRLYWYRQTLGQGPEFLTYFQNEAQLEKSRLLSDRFSAERPKGSFSTLEIQRTEQGDSAMYLCASSPDPRGRNYGYTFGSGTRLTVV.

The chain joins TRBV11-2 to TRBJ2-4; no firm D call. V was shortened by 1 base and J by 3 bases, with 7 bases between the two germline ends. CDR3 size: 14 residues. CDR1 SGHAT and CDR2 FQNNGV come from the germline V gene. The CDR3 DNA follows: TGTGCCAGCAGCTTAGGATCGGGCAAAAACATTCAGTACTTC. Its protein is CASSLGSGKNIQYF. The whole variable domain, filled in from reference TRBV11-2 and TRBJ2-4, reads EAGVAQSPRYKIIEKRQSVAFWCNPISGHATLYWYQQILGQGPKLLIQFQNNGVVDDSQLPKDRFSAERLKGVDSTLKIQPAKLEDSAVYLCASSLGSGKNIQYFGAGTRLSVL.

V usage is TRBV5-6 and J usage is TRBJ2-7; no definite D call. The CDR3 extends over 12 amino acids. Germline V CDR1 and CDR2: SGHDT, YYEEEE. With 1 base removed from V and 10 bases from J, the gap between germline ends came to 12 bases. CDR3: CASSLRRPPQYF. As DNA, the CDR3 is TGTGCCAGCAGCTTGCGACGGCCTCCCCAGTACTTC.

Only one count was recorded for this clone. This chain connects TRBV14 to TRBJ1-5, with unresolved D. Germline V gene data show CDR1 as SGHDN and CDR2 as FVKESK. This CDR3 region has 13 residues. V was cut by 4 bases and J by 2 bases, with 6 bases left in between. CDR3 DNA: TGTGCCAGCAGCCCCCAGGGCAATCAGCCCCAGCATTTT. Amino acid sequence: CASSPQGNQPQHF.

This clone was detected only once. This same CDR3 is encoded by further DNA sequences in the sample. The V call is TRBV5-1, the J call TRBJ2-3; D is unresolved. Germline V gives CDR1 SGHRS, CDR2 YFSETQ. This CDR3 is 12 amino acids long. V was shortened by 1 base and J by 2 bases, with 2 bases between the two germline ends. CDR3 sequence: CASSLNTDTQYF. The DNA for the CDR3 is TGCGCCAGCAGCTTGAACACAGATACGCAGTATTTT.

This clone was counted only a few times. The sample carries other DNA sequences with the same CDR3. The DNA of the CDR3 is TGCAGCGTTGTCAGGCAGGGGGCAGGAGGCTACACCTTC. As protein: CSVVRQGAGGYTF. The chain uses TRBV29-1 and TRBJ1-2, with 8 bases fitting TRBD1. The V gene's germline CDR1 is SQVTM and CDR2 ANQGSEA. Trimming cost V 4 bases and J 8 bases; bases outside gene matches: 9. The CDR3 has 13 residues.

This clone turned up a few times. The V and J genes are TRBV5-1 and TRBJ2-3, with D unresolved. CDR3 length equals 14 residues. The ends were cut back, 4 bases at V and 1 base at J, with 10 bases in the middle. Looked up from germline, CDR1 is SGHRS and CDR2 is YFSETQ. As DNA, the CDR3 is TGCGCCAGCAGCGCGCAGGCGGGCACAGATACGCAGTATTTT. Protein product: CASSAQAGTDTQYF.